This T cell receptor beta chain was recovered during a study of blood T cell repertoires in COVID-19. Original methodology: Reference gene primer amplification yielded estimated nucleated cell counts. Assay: immunoSEQ multiplex PCR; the TCRdb copy retains only in-frame clones and omits some. V, J and clone size derive from that table, while D and trimming were established from the DNA sequence. The sample carries about 130,000 clones, around 80% recorded once. The V end lost 0 bases, the J end lost 2 bases, and 17 bases lay between the germline ends. The CDR3 sequence is 16 residues long. Germline CDR1 is GTSNPN and CDR2 is SVGIG (reference sequence).

The receptor's source is a woman between 45 and 60 years old with acute or convalescent COVID-19. The sample taken for sequencing was peripheral blood. This chain joins TRBV30 and TRBJ2-7, with D possibly TRBD2 on 6 matching bases. The CDR3 DNA reads as TGTGCCTGGAGTGTTTTGAATCCGGGAGTAGCCTACGAGCAGTACTTC. This translates into CAWSVLNPGVAYEQYF.